The T cell receptor (beta chain) described here comes from a study of cytomegalovirus exposure and HLA in healthy donors. A note on this clone: Its target is not known.

Overall study results and limits: In a later analysis, first-cohort TCR clusters were found to tend to co-occur in the 100 to 150 validation repertoires. According to reports, the classifier identified cytomegalovirus status with high specificity and sensitivity. The listing of 160 or so TCR beta chains classed them as cytomegalovirus-associated.

V lost 5 bases and J lost 3; bases outside the gene matches: 20. This CDR3 has 19 residues. Germline V gene sequence: CDR1 SGHAT, CDR2 FQNNGV. Here immunoSEQ multiplex PCR was the method, and the copy in TCRdb shows in-frame clones only, minus some. The sample has a few hundred thousand clones, about 90% seen once. Sample: PBMCs. This chain connects TRBV11-2 to TRBJ2-7; TRBD2 matches 9 bases. The TCR sequence derives from a woman aged 25-40 years in good health and CMV-seronegative. CDR3 protein: CASSPTWGYEREAGYEQYF. The CDR3 DNA is TGTGCCAGCAGCCCGACCTGGGGGTACGAGCGGGAGGCTGGCTACGAGCAGTACTTC.